This T cell receptor beta chain is drawn from a study of T cell repertoires in cytomegalovirus infection. Overall study results and limits: The response measured ex vivo was dominated by TCR beta clonotypes (HLA-C-restricted and CMV-specific).

Concerning this clonotype itself: Its matching antigen is unknown. A much larger clone differs from this one at a single base, so this may be a read error.

The CDR3 consists of 14 residues. The germline gives CDR1 SGHTA, CDR2 FQGNSA. Via MiXCR, TCRdb re-called the reads, giving one row per CDR3 protein. Of approximately 500,000 distinct CDR3 sequences listed, about 10% are singletons. Sequenced material: PBMCs. The source of this sequence is a human donor in good health (CMV status not recorded). Some clones in this sample may be carry-over from other donors' samples. The chain couples TRBV7-2 to TRBJ2-5; 10 nucleotides match TRBD2. In DNA, the CDR3 is TGTGCCAGGAGCTTTAGACTAGCGGGAGAGACCCAGTACTTC. Translation gives CARSFRLAGETQYF.